This T cell receptor (beta chain) was captured by sequencing in a study of blood T cell repertoires in COVID-19. Study at large: From T cells, B-cell-depleted T cells, or PBMCs came the material, which was cDNA or gDNA.

CDR1 and CDR2 (germline): LGHDT, YNNKEL (reference sequence). Trimming left V 3 bases short and J 5 bases short, with 7 bases between. The CDR3 consists of 13 residues. Sequencing was performed with immunoSEQ multiplex PCR; in TCRdb, only in-frame clones are kept and a portion is missing. The data show 200,000 to 250,000 clones, more than 80% seen once. The genes are TRBV3-1 (or the pseudogene TRBV3-2) and TRBJ2-2; D is perhaps TRBD1 (6 bases). The sequencing sample was made of peripheral blood. The receptor's source is a woman of 80 years or more with acute or convalescent COVID-19. CDR3 sequence: CASSQDSTGELFF. Here the CDR3 DNA reads TGTGCCAGCAGCCAGGACAGTACCGGGGAGCTGTTTTTT.